This T cell receptor beta chain was obtained from a study of T cell repertoires in cytomegalovirus infection. Background on the study: Both CMV infection and a matching HLA type were indicated by public TCR beta signatures.

This clonotype occurred a few times. Its antigen is not identified. Germline V gives CDR1 SGHKS, CDR2 YYEKEE (reference sequence). The CDR3 runs 19 residues. V lost 4 bases and J lost 1; bases outside the gene matches: 16. TCRdb re-called the reads with MiXCR, one entry per CDR3 protein. The profile covers about 180,000 distinct CDR3 sequences, with about 18% appearing a single time and about 25% taken by the ten largest. Findings and caveats of the study: The study found HLA-C-restricted CMV-specific TCR beta clonotypes dominating the ex vivo response. Pooled public TCR beta family frequency picked out CMV carriers with the relevant HLA.

The sequence was collected from a human donor in good health (CMV status not recorded). Some clones in this sample may be carry-over from other donors' samples. The chain combines TRBV5-5 with TRBJ2-3; 9 nucleotides agree with TRBD2. Sample: CD8+ T cells from PBMCs. CDR3 residues: CASSPWGASGGPRTDTQYF. CDR3 sequence (DNA): TGTGCCAGCAGCCCTTGGGGTGCCAGCGGGGGGCCTCGCACAGATACGCAGTATTTT.